This TCR beta chain was documented in a study of persistence of HIV-infected CD4 T cells. Trimming removed 6 bases at V and 0 bases at J, with 9 bases between. CDR3 size: 13 residues. The germline CDR1 and CDR2 sequences are KGHSH and LQKENI. This was the immunoSEQ version 4 assay in survey mode. Produced via immunoSEQ multiplex PCR; TCRdb's table is partial and in-frame only. The sample carries some 13,000 clones, around 68% recorded once. Cells were stimulated with CMV-infected fibroblast lysates at approximately 10 ug/mL. Sorting selected CD4+ T cells upregulating both CD40 ligand and CD69. Undetectable plasma HIV-1 RNA below 50 copies/mL lasted at least 4 years. This clone was found once. What it recognizes is unknown.

The TCR was taken from an adult man with HIV who was CMV-seropositive. The chain combines TRBV18 with TRBJ2-7, with a possible D match to TRBD1 (5 bases). Material: CD4+ T cells sorted from PBMCs after approximately 19-hour stimulation, obtained from a patient who received antiretroviral therapy. The CDR3 sequence is CASSRTTSYEQYF. CDR3 DNA sequence: TGTGCCAGCTCGCGGACAACCTCCTACGAGCAGTACTTC.